A selection of T cell receptor beta chains follows, all from one sample in a study of T cell responses to AZD1222 COVID-19 vaccine. Method: immunoSEQ multiplex PCR; TCRdb's copy keeps in-frame clones and lacks some. In the table there are 100,000 to 150,000 clones, around 90% of which are singletons. Sequencing used peripheral blood, obtained on day 0 of AZD1222 vaccination. The receptor source for this set is an adult in good health. CDR3s include the opening cysteine and the closing phenylalanine or tryptophan. Clone size is given for some rows only: seen once, a few or many times, or a class if the clone is expanded.

size	V	J	CDR3
once	TRBV19	TRBJ1-6	CASSNGRDSYNSPLHF
.	TRBV27	TRBJ2-7	CASSSRGRSEEQYF
.	TRBV19	TRBJ2-7	CASSIGGTARSYEQYF
.	TRBV27	TRBJ1-4	CASSPGTASNEKLFF
.	TRBV7-9	TRBJ2-5	CASSLAPETQYF
once	TRBV2	TRBJ1-5	CASSGHRTGNQPQHF
.	TRBV2	TRBJ1-5	CASRGTGPTQPQHF
.	TRBV5-6	TRBJ2-5	CASSLVGSGRGFLGVTQYF
.	TRBV5-4	TRBJ1-2	CASSLPGALYGYTF
.	TRBV7-9	TRBJ2-1	CASSLGRAGNEQFF
.	TRBV28	TRBJ2-7	CASSLPDRGRNEQYF
.	TRBV6-2/TRBV6-3	TRBJ1-5	CASSYGGPSKPQHF
.	TRBV5-4	TRBJ1-3	CASSLVAGPGNTIYF
.	TRBV29-1	TRBJ2-1	CSVVALLSYNEQFF
.	TRBV2	TRBJ1-4	CASLTGGEGKLFF
.	TRBV6-5	TRBJ2-7	CASSYGTGGVDEQYF
.	TRBV6-5	TRBJ2-5	CASSSRPLTSLETQYF
.	TRBV5-1	TRBJ2-7	CASSPQPGTYEQYF
.	TRBV5-1	TRBJ2-2	CASSLDPVRRGRGTGELFF
.	TRBV7-8	TRBJ1-6	CASSSPGLPPLHF
.	TRBV5-1	TRBJ2-3	CASSLGTSGGATDTQYF
.	TRBV15	TRBJ2-3	CATSRETGGADTQYF
.	TRBV27	TRBJ2-3	CASSPRGRVEDTQYF
.	TRBV30	TRBJ1-5	CAWSYSGTQGAQHF
once	TRBV28	TRBJ1-1	CASRSGAVNTEAFF
few	TRBV3-1/TRBV3-2	TRBJ1-1	CATVREVGTEAFF
.	TRBV27	TRBJ1-5	CASSLQPPDSTSNQPQHF
.	TRBV27	TRBJ2-7	CASSLRAGGQGYEQYF
once	TRBV18	TRBJ1-4	CASSPGGARQGAEKLFF
.	TRBV28	TRBJ1-2	CASSLARDYGYTF
.	TRBV28	TRBJ1-6	CASSPPPGGWYNSPLHF
once	TRBV7-9	TRBJ1-1	CASSLTGVLGAFF
.	TRBV30	TRBJ1-1	CAWSAGWVDTEAFF
.	TRBV25-1	TRBJ1-1	CASRELDWTEAFF
once	TRBV27	TRBJ1-2	CATKGQVLANYGYTF
.	TRBV4-3	TRBJ2-7	CASSQDLHSSYEQYF
.	TRBV5-5	TRBJ2-1	CASSFAAVSYNEQFF
few	TRBV6-5	TRBJ2-1	CASSWTGTKSAEQFF
.	TRBV13	TRBJ2-2	CASSLGLAQTGELFF
.	TRBV7-2	TRBJ1-1	CASSFAGSVTEAFF
.	TRBV6-5	TRBJ2-7	CASSYSGGRSYEQYF
.	TRBV28	TRBJ1-4	CASNELGQTNEKLFF
.	TRBV9	TRBJ1-1	CASNRANTEAFF
.	TRBV29-1	TRBJ1-1	CSPWDRGHTEAFF
.	TRBV5-8	TRBJ2-7	CASSLQGGGPYEQYF
.	TRBV5-1	TRBJ2-7	CASTLAWRAGGSYEQYF
.	TRBV24-1	TRBJ1-1	CATSGGDKNTEAFF
few	TRBV19	TRBJ1-5	CASSTEGGRGQPQHF
few	TRBV19	TRBJ1-5	CASHQGNGNQPQHF
.	TRBV5-1	TRBJ2-7	CASSSTAGGSSYEQYF